This T cell receptor (beta chain) came from a study of technical replicates of blood from a few donors. Here immunoSEQ multiplex PCR was the method, and the copy in TCRdb shows in-frame clones only, minus some. Here the sample spans about 83,000 clones, 85% to 95% being singletons. The CDR3 consists of 16 residues. Germline lookup yields CDR1 SGHNT and CDR2 YENEEA. Trimming took 1 base from V and 6 from J, leaving 18 bases between them. The specimen was T cells isolated from PBMCs. The rearrangement uses TRBV11-3 and TRBJ1-2; weak D call: TRBD1 (6 bases). The sequence was obtained from a human donor in good health. CDR3: CASSLVGRGGADGYTF. The CDR3 bases are TGTGCCAGCAGCTTAGTCGGTAGGGGGGGCGCGGATGGCTACACCTTC.